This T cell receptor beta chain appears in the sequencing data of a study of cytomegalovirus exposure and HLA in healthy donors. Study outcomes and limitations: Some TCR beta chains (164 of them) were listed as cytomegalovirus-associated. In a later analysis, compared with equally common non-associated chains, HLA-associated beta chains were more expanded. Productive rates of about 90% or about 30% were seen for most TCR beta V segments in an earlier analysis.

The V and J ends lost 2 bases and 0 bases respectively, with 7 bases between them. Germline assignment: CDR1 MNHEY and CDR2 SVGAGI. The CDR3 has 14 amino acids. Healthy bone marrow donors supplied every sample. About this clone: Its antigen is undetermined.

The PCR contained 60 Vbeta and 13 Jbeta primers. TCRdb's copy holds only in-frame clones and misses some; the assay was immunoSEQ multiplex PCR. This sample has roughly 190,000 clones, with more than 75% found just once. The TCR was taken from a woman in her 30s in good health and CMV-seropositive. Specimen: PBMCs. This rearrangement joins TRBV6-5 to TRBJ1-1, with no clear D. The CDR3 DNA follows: TGTGCCAGCAGTTACAGACAAATGAACACTGAAGCTTTCTTT. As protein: CASSYRQMNTEAFF.